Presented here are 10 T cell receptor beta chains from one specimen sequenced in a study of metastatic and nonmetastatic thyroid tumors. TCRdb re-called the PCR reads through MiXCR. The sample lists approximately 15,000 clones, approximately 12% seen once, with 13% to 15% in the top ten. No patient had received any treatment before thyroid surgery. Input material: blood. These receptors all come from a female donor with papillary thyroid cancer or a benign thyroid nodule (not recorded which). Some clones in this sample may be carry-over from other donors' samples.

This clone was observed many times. The CDR3 DNA follows: TGTGCCAGCAGCTTAGATGGGACTAGTGGAGAGACCCAGTACTTC. This gives the protein CASSLDGTSGETQYF. The chain employs TRBV7-9 and TRBJ2-5; TRBD2 aligns across 8 bases. The germline CDR1 and CDR2 sequences are SEHNR and FQNEAQ (reference sequence). The CDR3 is 15 amino acids. Trimming took 1 base from V and 4 from J; bases not matched to a gene: 5.

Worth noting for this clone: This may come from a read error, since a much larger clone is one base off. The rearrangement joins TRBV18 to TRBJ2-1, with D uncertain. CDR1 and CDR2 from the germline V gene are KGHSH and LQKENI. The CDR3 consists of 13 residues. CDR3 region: CASSPARHNKQFF. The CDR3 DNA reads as TGTGCCAGCTCACCGGCGCGGCACAATAAGCAGTTCTTC.

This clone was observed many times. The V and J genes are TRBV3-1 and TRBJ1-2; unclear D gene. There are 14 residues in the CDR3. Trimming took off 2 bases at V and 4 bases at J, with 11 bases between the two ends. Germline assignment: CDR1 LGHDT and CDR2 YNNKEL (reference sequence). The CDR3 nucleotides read TGTGCCAGCAGCCAAAACGACAAGAGCTATGGCTACACCTTC. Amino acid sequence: CASSQNDKSYGYTF. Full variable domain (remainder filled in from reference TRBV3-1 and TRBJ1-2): DTAVSQTPKYLVTQMGNDKSIKCEQNLGHDTMYWYKQDSKKFLKIMFSYNNKELIINETVPNRFSPKSPDKAHLNLHINSLELGDSAVYFCASSQNDKSYGYTFGSGTRLTVV.

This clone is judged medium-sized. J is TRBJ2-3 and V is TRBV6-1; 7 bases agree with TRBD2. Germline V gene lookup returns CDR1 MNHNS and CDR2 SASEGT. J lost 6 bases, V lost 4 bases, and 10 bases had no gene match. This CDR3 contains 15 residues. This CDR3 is CASSASGGRPDTQYF. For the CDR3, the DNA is TGTGCCAGCAGTGCTAGCGGTGGGAGGCCCGATACGCAGTATTTT.

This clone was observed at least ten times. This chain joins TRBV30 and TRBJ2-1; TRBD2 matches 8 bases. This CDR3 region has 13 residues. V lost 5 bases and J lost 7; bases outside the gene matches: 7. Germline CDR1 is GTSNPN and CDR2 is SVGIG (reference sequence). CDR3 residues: CAWWGGGINEQFF. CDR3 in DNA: TGTGCCTGGTGGGGCGGGGGGATAAATGAGCAGTTCTTC.

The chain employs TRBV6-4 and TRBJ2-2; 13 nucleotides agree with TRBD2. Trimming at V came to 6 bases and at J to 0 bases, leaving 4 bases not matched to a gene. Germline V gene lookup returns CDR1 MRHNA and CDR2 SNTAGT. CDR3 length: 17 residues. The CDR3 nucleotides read TGTGCCAGCAGCAAGACTAGCGGGGGGCCGAACACCGGGGAGCTGTTTTTT. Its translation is CASSKTSGGPNTGELFF.

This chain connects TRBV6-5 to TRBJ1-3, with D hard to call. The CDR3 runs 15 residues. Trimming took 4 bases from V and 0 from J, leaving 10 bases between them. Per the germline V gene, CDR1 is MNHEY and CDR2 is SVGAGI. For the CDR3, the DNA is TGTGCCAGCAGTTCCGGCGGAAGCTCTGGAAACACCATATATTTT. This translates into CASSSGGSSGNTIYF.

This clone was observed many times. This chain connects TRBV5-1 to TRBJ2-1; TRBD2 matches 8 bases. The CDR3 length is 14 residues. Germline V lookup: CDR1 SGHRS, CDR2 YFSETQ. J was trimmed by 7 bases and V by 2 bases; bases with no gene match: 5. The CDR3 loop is CASSLAGAYNEQFF. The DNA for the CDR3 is TGCGCCAGCAGCTTAGCGGGAGCTTATAATGAGCAGTTCTTC.

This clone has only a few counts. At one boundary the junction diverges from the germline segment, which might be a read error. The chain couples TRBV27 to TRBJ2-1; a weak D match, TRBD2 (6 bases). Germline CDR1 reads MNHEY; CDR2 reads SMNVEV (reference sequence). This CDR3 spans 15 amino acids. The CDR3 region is CASIEYSGENNEQFF. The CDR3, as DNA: TGTGCCAGCATTGAGTATAGCGGTGAGAACAACGAGCAGTTCTTC.

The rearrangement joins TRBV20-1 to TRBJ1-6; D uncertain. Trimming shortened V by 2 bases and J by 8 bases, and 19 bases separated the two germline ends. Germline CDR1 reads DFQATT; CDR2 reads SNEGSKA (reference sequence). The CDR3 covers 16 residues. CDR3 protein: CSARLEDGVGYSPLHF. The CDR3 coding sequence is TGCAGTGCTAGACTCGAAGATGGCGTTGGGTATTCACCCCTCCACTTT.